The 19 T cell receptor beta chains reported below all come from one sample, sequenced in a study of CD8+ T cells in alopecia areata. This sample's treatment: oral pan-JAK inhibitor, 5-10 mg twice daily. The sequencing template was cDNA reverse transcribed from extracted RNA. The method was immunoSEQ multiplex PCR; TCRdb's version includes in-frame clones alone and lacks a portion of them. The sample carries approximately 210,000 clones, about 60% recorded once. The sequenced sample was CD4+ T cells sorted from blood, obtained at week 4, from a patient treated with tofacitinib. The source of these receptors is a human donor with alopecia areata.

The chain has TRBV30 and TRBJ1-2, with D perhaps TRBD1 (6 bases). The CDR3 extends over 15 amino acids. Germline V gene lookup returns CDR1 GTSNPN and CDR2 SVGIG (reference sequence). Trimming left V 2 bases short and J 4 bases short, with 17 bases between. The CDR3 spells CAWSPDSRDPYGYTF. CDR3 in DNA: TGTGCCTGGAGTCCGGACAGCCGAGACCCCTATGGCTACACCTTC.

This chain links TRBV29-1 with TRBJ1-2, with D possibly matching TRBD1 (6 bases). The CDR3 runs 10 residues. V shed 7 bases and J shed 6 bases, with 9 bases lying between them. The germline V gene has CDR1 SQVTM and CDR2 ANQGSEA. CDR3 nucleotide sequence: TGCAGCGGGGAGGGGGATGGCTACACCTTC. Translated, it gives CSGEGDGYTF.

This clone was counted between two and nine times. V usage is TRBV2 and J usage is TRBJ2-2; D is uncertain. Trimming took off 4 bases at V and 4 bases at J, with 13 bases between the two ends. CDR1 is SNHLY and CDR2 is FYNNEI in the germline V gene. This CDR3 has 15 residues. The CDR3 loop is CASSVPGSGTGELFF. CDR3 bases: TGTGCCAGCAGTGTTCCTGGGTCGGGCACCGGGGAGCTGTTTTTT.

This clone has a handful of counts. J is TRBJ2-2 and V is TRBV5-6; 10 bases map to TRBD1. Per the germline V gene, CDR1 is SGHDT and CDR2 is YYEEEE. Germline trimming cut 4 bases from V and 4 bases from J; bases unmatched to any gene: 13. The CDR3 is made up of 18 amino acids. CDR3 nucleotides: TGTGCCAGCAGCAACCCCCTAGACAGGGGGCGCGGCACCGGGGAGCTGTTTTTT. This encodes CASSNPLDRGRGTGELFF.

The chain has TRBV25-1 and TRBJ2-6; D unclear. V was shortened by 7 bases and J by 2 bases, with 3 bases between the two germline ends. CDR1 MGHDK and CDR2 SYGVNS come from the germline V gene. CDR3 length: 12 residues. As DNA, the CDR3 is TGTGCCAGCATGGCTGGGGCCAACGTCCTGACTTTC. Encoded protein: CASMAGANVLTF.

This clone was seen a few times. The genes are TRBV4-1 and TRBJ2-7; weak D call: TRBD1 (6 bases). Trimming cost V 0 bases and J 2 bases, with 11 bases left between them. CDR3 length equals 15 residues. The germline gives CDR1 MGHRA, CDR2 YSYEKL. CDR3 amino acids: CASSQDPQGPYEQYF. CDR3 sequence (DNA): TGCGCCAGCAGCCAAGATCCGCAGGGGCCCTACGAGCAGTACTTC.

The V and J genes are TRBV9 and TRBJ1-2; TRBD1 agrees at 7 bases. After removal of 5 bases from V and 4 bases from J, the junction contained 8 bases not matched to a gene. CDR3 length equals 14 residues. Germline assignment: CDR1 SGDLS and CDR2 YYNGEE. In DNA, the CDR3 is TGTGCCAGCAGTCCCCAATGGGACAGCTATGGCTACACCTTC. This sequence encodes CASSPQWDSYGYTF.

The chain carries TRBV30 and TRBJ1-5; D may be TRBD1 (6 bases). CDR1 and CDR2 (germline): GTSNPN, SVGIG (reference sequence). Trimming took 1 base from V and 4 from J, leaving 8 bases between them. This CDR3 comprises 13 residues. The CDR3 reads CAWSAGANQPQHF. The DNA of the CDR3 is TGTGCCTGGAGTGCGGGGGCTAATCAGCCCCAGCATTTT.

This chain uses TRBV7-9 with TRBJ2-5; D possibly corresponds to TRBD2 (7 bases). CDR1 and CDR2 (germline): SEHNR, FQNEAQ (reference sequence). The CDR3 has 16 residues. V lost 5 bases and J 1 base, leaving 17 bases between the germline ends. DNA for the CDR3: TGTGCCAGCAGCCCCCGGGGAGGGGGGCCCCAAGAGACCCAGTACTTC. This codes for CASSPRGGGPQETQYF.

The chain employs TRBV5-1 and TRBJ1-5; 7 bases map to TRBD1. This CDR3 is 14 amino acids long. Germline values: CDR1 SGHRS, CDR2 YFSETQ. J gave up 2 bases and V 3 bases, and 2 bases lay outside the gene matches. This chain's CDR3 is CASSYRGGNQPQHF. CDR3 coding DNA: TGCGCCAGCAGCTACAGGGGTGGCAATCAGCCCCAGCATTTT.

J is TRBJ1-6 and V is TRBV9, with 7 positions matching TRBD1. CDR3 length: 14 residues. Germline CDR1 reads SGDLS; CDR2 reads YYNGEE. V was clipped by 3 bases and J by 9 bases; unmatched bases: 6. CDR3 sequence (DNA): TGTGCCAGCAGCGCCAGGGGGGAGGCTTCACCCCTCCACTTT. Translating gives CASSARGEASPLHF.

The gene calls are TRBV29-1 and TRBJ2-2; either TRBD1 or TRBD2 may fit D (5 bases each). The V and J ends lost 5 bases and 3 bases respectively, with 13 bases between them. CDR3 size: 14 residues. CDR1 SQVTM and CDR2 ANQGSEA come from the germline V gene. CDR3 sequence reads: CSVRWQGDTGELFF. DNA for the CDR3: TGCAGCGTTAGGTGGCAGGGAGACACCGGGGAGCTGTTTTTT.

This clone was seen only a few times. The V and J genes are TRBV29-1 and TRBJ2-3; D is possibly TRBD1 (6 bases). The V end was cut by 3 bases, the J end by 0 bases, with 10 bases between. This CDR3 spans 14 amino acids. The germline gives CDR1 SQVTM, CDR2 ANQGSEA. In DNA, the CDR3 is TGCAGCGTTGATAGACAGGCGAGCACAGATACGCAGTATTTT. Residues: CSVDRQASTDTQYF.

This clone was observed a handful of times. CDR3 region: CAWNGESYGYTF. CDR3 nucleotides: TGTGCCTGGAACGGGGAATCCTATGGCTACACCTTC. J is TRBJ1-2 and V is TRBV30; D remains unclear. The germline gives CDR1 GTSNPN, CDR2 SVGIG (reference sequence). This CDR3 comprises 12 residues. The V and J ends lost 4 bases and 4 bases respectively, with 10 bases between them.

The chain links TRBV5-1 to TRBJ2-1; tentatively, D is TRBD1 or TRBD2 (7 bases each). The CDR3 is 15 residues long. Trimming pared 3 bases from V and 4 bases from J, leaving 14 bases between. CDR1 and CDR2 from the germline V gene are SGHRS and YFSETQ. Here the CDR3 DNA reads TGCGCCAGCAGCTATACAGGGGAGGGATACAATGAGCAGTTCTTC. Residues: CASSYTGEGYNEQFF.

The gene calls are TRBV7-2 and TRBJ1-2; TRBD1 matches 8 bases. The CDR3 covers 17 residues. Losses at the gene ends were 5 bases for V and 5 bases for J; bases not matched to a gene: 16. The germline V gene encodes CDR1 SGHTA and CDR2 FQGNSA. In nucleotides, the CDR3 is TGTGCCAGCAGCCACGACAGGGGCTCTAGGGCCATATATGGCTACACCTTC. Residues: CASSHDRGSRAIYGYTF.

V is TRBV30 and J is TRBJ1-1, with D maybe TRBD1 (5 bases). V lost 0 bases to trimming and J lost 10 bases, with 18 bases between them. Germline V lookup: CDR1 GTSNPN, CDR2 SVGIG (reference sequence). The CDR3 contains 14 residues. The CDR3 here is CAWSVEDFAGTAFF. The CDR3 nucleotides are TGTGCCTGGAGTGTAGAGGATTTCGCGGGGACAGCTTTCTTT. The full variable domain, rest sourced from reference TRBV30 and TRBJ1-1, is SQTIHQWPATLVQPVGSPLSLECTVEGTSNPNLYWYRQAAGRGLQLLFYSVGIGQISSEVPQNLSASRPQDRQFILSSKKLLLSDSGFYLCAWSVEDFAGTAFFGQGTRLTVV.

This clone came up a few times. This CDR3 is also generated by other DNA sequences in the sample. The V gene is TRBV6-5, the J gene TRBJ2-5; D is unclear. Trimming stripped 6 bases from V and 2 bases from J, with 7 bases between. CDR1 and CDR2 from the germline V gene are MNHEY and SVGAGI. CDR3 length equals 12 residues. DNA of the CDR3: TGTGCCAGCAGCCGCCCACAAGAGACCCAGTACTTC. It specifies CASSRPQETQYF.

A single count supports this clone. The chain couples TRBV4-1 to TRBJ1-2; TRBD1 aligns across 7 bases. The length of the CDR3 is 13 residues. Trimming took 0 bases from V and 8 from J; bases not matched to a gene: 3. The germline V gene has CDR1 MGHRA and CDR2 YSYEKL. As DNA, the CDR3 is TGCGCCAGCAGCCAAGATCTCAGGGGGGGCTACACCTTC. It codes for CASSQDLRGGYTF.